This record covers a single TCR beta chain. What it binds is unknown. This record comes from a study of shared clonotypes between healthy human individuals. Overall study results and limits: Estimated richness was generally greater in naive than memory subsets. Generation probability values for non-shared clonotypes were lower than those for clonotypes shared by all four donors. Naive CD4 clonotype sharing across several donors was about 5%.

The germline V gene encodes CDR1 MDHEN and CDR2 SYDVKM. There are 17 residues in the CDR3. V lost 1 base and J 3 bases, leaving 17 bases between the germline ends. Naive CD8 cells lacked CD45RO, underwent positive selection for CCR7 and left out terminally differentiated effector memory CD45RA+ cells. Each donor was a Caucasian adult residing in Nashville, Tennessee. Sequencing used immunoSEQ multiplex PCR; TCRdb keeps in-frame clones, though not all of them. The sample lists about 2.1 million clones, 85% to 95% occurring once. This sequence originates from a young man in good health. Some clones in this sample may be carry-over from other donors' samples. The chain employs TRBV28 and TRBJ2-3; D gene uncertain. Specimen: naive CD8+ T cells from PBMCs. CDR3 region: CASSLLPGPSATDTQYF. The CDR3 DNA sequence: TGTGCCAGCAGTTTATTACCCGGGCCCAGCGCGACAGATACGCAGTATTTT.